Below are 5 T cell receptor beta chains sequenced from a single sample in a study of blood T cells in healthy people across ages. A second 7 to 11 cycle PCR used barcoded and J-beta primers. TCRdb ran MiXCR on the 5' RACE reads and lists one entry per CDR3 protein. The table lists hundreds of thousands of distinct CDR3 sequences, 20% to 25% of them singletons. Sequenced material: blood. The receptors shown here come from a man in his sixties or seventies in good health.

A few counts support this clonotype. The J gene is TRBJ2-3, the V gene TRBV4-3; a possible D gene is TRBD2 (6 bases). Trimming cost V 0 bases and J 1 base, with 20 bases left between them. Germline CDR1 reads LGHNA; CDR2 reads YSLEER. The CDR3 is made up of 19 amino acids. CDR3 DNA sequence: TGCGCCAGCAGCCAAGATTTAGGAGGGCCCGGGTGGGGCACAGATACGCAGTATTTT. This gives the protein CASSQDLGGPGWGTDTQYF.

This clonotype was observed a handful of times. The chain links TRBV29-1 to TRBJ1-2, with no clear D. Germline assignment: CDR1 SQVTM and CDR2 ANQGSEA. This CDR3 spans 15 amino acids. V lost 6 bases and J 7 bases, leaving 24 bases between the germline ends. Here the CDR3 DNA reads TGCAGCGTCGCGGGAAATACAGTAATGTCGTCTGGCTACACCTTC. This encodes CSVAGNTVMSSGYTF.

Only a few counts were recorded for this clonotype. V is TRBV20-1 and J is TRBJ1-2, with D perhaps matching TRBD1 (6 bases). The CDR3 runs 15 residues. Trimming removed 5 bases from V and 4 bases from J, with 20 bases in between. CDR1 and CDR2 (germline): DFQATT, SNEGSKA (reference sequence). CDR3 amino acids: CSAPGAEEWLYGYTF. DNA of the CDR3: TGCAGTGCTCCGGGGGCGGAGGAGTGGCTCTATGGCTACACCTTC.

The CDR3 nucleotides read TGTGCCAGCAGTCCTCGGGGTCCGCAGTATTTT. This sequence encodes CASSPRGPQYF. The genes are TRBV12-3 or TRBV12-4 and TRBJ2-3; D perhaps matches TRBD2 (5 bases). V was shortened by 5 bases and J by 10 bases, with 10 bases between the two germline ends. CDR3 length equals 11 residues.

This clonotype has more than one count but fewer than ten. The V and J genes are TRBV15 and TRBJ2-1; maybe TRBD2 (5 bases). This CDR3 has 15 residues. Trimming took off 5 bases at V and 9 bases at J, with 20 bases between the two ends. Germline values: CDR1 LNHNV, CDR2 YYDKDF (reference sequence). The CDR3 coding sequence is TGTGCCACCAGCTTCAGGAGTGAGGGAACGGGTGAGCAGTTCTTC. As protein: CATSFRSEGTGEQFF.